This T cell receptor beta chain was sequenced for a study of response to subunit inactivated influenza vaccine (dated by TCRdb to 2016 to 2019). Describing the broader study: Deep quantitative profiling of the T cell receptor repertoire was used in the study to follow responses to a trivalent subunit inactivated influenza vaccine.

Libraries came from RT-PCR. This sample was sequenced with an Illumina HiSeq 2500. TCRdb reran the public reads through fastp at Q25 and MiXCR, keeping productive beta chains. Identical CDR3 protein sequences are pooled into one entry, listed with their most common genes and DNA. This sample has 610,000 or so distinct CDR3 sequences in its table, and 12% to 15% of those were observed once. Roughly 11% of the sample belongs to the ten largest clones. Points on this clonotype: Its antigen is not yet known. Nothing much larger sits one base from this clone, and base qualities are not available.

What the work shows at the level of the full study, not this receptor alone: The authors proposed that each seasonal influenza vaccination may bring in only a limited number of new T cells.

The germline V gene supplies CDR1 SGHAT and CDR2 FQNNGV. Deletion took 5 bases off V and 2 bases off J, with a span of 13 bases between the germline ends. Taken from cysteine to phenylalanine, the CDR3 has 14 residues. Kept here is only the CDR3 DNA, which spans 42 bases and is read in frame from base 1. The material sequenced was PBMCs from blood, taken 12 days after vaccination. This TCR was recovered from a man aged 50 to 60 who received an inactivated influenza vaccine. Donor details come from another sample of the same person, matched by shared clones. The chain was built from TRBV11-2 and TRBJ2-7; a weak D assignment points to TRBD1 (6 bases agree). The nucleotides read TGTGCCAGCAGCCCGTTCGGGACAACCTACGAGCAGTACTTC. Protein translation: CASSPFGTTYEQYF.